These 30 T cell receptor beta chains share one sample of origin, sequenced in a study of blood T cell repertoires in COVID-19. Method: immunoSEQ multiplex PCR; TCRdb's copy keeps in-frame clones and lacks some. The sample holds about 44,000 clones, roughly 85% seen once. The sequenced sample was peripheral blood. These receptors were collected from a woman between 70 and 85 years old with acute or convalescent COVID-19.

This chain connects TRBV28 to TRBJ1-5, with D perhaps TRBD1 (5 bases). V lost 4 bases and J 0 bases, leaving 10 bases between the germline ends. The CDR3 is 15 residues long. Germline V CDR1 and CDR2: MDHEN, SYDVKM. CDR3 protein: CASSSRQTSNQPQHF. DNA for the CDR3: TGTGCCAGCAGTTCACGACAGACTAGCAATCAGCCCCAGCATTTT.

The CDR3 nucleotides are TGTGCCAGCAGTGAAATATACGAGCAGTACTTC. Translated, it gives CASSEIYEQYF. The J gene is TRBJ2-7, the V gene TRBV2; D is unresolved. CDR1 SNHLY and CDR2 FYNNEI come from the germline V gene. V gave up 2 bases and J gave up 4 bases, with 3 bases separating them. The CDR3 has 11 amino acids.

The DNA of the CDR3 is TGTGCCAGCAGTTACTCGGGCAGGGGGGATCAGCCCCAGCATTTT. The encoded protein is CASSYSGRGDQPQHF. The chain uses TRBV6-2 or TRBV6-3 and TRBJ1-5, with 7 bases lining up with TRBD1. The CDR3 runs to 15 residues. In germline, CDR1 is MNHEY, CDR2 SVGEGT. The trim removed 0 bases at V and 5 bases at J, leaving 4 bases unmatched.

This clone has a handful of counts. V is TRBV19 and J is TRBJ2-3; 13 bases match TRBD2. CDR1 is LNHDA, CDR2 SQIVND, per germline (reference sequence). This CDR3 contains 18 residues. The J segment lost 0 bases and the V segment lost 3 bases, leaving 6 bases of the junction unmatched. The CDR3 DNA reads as TGTGCCAGTAGTATTGGGACTAGCGGGACCCGTAGCACAGATACGCAGTATTTT. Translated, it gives CASSIGTSGTRSTDTQYF.

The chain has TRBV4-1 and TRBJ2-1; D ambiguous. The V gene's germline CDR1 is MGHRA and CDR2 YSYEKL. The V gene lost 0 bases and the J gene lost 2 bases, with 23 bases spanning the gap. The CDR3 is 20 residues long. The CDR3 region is CASSQDPPDHTTRAYNEQFF. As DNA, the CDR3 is TGCGCCAGCAGCCAAGATCCCCCCGATCATACCACCCGGGCCTACAATGAGCAGTTCTTC.

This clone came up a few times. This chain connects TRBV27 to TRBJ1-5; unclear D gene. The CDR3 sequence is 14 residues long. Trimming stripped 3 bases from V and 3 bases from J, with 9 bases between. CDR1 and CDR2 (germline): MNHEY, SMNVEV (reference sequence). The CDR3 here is CASSLKQYNQPQHF. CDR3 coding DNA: TGTGCCAGCAGTTTGAAGCAATACAATCAGCCCCAGCATTTT.

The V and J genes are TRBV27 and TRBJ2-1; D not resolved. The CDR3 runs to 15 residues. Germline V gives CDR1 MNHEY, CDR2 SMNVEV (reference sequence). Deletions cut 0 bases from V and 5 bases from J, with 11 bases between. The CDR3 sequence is CASSLSRATHNEQFF. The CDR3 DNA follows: TGTGCCAGCAGTTTATCGAGAGCGACCCACAATGAGCAGTTCTTC.

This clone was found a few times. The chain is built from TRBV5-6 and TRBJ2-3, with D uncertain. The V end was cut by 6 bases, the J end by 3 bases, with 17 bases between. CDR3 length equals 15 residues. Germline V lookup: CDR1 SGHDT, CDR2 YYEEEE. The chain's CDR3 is CASTRLSRDTDTQYF. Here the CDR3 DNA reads TGTGCCAGCACCCGCCTTTCGCGAGATACAGATACGCAGTATTTT.

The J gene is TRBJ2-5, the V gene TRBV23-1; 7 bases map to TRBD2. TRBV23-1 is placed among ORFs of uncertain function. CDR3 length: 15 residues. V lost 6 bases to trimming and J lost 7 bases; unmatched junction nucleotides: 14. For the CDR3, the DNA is TGCGCCAGCAGACACTGGGGGGGAGGGATACGGACCCAGTACTTC. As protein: CASRHWGGGIRTQYF.

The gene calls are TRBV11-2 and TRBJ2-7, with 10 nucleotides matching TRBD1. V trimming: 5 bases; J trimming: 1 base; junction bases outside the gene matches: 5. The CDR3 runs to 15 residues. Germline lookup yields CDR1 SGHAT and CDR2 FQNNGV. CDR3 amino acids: CASSRDRGTSYEQYF. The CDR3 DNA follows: TGTGCCAGCAGCCGGGACAGGGGAACTTCCTACGAGCAGTACTTC.

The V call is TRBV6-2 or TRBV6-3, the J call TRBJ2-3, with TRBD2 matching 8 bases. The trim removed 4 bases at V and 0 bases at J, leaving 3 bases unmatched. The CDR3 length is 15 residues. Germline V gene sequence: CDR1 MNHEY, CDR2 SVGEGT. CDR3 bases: TGTGCCAGCAGTTCGACTAGCGCAAGCACAGATACGCAGTATTTT. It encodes CASSSTSASTDTQYF.

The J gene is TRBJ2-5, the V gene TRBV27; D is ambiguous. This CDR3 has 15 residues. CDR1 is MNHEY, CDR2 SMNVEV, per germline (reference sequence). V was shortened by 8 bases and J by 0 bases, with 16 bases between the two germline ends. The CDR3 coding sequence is TGTGCCAGCCGTCGGGTACCCGAGTACCAAGAGACCCAGTACTTC. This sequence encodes CASRRVPEYQETQYF.

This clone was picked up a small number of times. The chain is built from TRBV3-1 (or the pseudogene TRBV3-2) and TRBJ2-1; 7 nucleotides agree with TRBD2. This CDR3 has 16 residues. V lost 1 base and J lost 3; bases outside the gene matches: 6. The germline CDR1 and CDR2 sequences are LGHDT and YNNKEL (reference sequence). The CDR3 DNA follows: TGTGCCAGCAGCCAAGTTCCTAGCGGAGTCTACAATGAGCAGTTCTTC. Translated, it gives CASSQVPSGVYNEQFF.

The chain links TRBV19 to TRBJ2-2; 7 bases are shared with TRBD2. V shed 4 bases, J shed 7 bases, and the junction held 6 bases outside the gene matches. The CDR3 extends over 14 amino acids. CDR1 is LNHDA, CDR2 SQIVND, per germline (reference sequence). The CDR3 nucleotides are TGTGCCAGTAGTAAATGGCGGGAGAACGGGGAGCTGTTTTTT. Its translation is CASSKWRENGELFF.

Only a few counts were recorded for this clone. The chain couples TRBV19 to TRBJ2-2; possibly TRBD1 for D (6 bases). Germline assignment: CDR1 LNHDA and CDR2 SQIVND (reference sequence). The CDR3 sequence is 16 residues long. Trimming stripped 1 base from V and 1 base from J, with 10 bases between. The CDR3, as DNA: TGTGCCAGTAGTATAGTGGGCAGGGGGAACACCGGGGAGCTGTTTTTT. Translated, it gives CASSIVGRGNTGELFF.

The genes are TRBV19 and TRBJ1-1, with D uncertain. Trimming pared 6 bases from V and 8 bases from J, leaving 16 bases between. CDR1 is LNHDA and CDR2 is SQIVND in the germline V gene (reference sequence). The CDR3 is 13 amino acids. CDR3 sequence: CASSWAKNEEAFF. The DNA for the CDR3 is TGTGCCAGTAGCTGGGCCAAAAATGAAGAAGCTTTCTTT.

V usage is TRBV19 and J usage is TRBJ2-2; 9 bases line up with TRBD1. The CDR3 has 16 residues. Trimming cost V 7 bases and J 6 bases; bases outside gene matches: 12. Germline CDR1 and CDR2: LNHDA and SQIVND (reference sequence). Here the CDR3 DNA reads TGTGCCAGTACTACTCGGAGAAGACAGGGGGCCGGGGAGCTGTTTTTT. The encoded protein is CASTTRRRQGAGELFF.

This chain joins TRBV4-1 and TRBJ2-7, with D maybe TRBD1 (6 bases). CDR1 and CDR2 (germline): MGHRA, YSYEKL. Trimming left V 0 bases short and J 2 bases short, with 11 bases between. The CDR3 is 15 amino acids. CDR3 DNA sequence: TGCGCCAGCAGCCAAGAAGCAGGGACAACCTACGAGCAGTACTTC. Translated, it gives CASSQEAGTTYEQYF.

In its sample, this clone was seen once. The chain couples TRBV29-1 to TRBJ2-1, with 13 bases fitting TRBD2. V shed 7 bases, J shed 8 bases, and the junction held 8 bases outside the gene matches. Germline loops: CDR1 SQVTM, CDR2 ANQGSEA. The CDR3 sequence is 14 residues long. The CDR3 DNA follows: TGCAGCGGGACGACTAGCGGGAGGATATATGAGCAGTTCTTC. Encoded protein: CSGTTSGRIYEQFF.

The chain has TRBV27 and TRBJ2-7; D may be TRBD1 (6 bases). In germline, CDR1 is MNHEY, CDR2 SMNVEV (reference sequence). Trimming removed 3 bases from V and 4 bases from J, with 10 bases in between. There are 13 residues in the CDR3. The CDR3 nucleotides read TGTGCCAGCAGTTTCTCACAGGGATACGAGCAGTACTTC. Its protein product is CASSFSQGYEQYF.

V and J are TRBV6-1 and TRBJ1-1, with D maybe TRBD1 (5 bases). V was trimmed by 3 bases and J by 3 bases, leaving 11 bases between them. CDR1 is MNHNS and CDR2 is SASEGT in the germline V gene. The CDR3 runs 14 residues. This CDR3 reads CASSELGLDTEAFF. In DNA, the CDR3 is TGTGCCAGCAGTGAGTTGGGGCTGGACACTGAAGCTTTCTTT.

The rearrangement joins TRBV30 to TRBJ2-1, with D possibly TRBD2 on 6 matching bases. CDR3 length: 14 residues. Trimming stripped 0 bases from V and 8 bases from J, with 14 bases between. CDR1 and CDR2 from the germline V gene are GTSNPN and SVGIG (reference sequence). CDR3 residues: CAWSVGVASDEQFF. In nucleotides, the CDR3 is TGTGCCTGGAGTGTTGGAGTGGCTAGCGATGAGCAGTTCTTC.

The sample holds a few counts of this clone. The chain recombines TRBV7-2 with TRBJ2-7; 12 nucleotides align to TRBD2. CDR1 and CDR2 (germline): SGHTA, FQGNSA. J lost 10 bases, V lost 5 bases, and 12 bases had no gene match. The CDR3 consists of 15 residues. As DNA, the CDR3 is TGTGCCAGCAGCCCTCGGACTAGCGGGACGAAATTTCAGTACTTC. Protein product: CASSPRTSGTKFQYF.

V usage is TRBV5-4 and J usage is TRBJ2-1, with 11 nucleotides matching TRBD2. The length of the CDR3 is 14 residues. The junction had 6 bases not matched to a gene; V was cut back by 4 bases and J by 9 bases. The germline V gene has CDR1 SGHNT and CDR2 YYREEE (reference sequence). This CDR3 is CASSPGTSGGEQFF. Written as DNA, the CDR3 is TGTGCCAGCAGCCCCGGGACTAGCGGTGGTGAGCAGTTCTTC. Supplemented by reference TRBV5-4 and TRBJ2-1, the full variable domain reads ETGVTQSPTHLIKTRGQQVTLRCSSQSGHNTVSWYQQALGQGPQFIFQYYREEENGRGNFPPRFSGLQFPNYSSELNVNALELDDSALYLCASSPGTSGGEQFFGPGTRLTVL.

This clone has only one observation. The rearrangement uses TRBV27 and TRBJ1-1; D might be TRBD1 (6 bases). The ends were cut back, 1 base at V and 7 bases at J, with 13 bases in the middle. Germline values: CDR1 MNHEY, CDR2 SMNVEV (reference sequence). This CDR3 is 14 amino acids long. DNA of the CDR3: TGTGCCAGCAGTTTATTGTCGGGGGGCCTTGAAGCTTTCTTT. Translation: CASSLLSGGLEAFF.

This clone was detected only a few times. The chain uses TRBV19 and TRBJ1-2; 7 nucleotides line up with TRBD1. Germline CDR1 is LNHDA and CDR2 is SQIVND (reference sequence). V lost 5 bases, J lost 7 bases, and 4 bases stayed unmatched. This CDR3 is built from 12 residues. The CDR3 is CASSLGTAGYTF. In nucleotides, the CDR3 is TGTGCCAGTAGTCTCGGGACAGCTGGCTACACCTTC.

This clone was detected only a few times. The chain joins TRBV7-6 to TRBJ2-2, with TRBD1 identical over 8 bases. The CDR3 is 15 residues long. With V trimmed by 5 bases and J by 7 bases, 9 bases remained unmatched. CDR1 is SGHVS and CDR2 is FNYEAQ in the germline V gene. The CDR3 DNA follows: TGTGCCAGCAGCAAAACGCAGGGGGCTTTCGGGGAGCTGTTTTTT. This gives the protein CASSKTQGAFGELFF.

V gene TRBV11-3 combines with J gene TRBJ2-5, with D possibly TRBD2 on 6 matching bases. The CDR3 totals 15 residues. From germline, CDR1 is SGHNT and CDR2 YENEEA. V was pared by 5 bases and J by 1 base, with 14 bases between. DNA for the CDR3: TGTGCCAGCAGCGGAAGCCGGGGGACCCAAGAGACCCAGTACTTC. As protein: CASSGSRGTQETQYF.

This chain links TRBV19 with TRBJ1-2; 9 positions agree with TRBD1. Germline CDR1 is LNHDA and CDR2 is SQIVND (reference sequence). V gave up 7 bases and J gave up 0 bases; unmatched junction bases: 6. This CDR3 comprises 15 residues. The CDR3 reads CASKVDRGTNYGYTF. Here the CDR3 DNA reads TGTGCCAGTAAAGTGGACAGGGGTACTAACTATGGCTACACCTTC. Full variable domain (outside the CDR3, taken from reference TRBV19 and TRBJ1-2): DGGITQSPKYLFRKEGQNVTLSCEQNLNHDAMYWYRQDPGQGLRLIYYSQIVNDFQKGDIAEGYSVSREKKESFPLTVTSAQKNPTAFYLCASKVDRGTNYGYTFGSGTRLTVV.

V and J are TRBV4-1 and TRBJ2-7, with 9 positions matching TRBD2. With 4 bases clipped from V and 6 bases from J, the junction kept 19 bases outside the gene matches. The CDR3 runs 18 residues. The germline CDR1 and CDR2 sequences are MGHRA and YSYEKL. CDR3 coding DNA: TGCGCCAGCAGCCCGGACAGACCTACGGGACTAGCCAAGGTCGAGCAGTACTTC. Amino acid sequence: CASSPDRPTGLAKVEQYF.